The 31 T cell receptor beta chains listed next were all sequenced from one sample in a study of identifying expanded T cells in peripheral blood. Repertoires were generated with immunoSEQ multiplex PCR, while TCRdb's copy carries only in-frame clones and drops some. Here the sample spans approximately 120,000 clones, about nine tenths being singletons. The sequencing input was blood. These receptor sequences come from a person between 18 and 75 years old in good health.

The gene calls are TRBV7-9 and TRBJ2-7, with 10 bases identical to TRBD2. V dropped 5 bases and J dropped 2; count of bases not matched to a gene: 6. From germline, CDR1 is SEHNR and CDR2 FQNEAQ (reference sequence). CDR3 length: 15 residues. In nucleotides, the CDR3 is TGTGCCAGCAGCCGAGGACTAGCGGAACCCTACGAGCAGTACTTC. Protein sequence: CASSRGLAEPYEQYF.

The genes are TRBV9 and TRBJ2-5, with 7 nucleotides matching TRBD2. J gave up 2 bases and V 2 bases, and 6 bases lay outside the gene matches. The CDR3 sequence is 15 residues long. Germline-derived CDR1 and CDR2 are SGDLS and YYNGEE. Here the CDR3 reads CASSVGRERQETQYF. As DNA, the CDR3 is TGTGCCAGCAGCGTCGGGCGGGAGAGGCAAGAGACCCAGTACTTC.

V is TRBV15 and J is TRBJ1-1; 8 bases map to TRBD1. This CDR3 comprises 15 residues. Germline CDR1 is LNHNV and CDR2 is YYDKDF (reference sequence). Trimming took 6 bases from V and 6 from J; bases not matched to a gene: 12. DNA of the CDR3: TGTGCCACCAGACCATGGACAGGGAGCGCATCTGAAGCTTTCTTT. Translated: CATRPWTGSASEAFF.

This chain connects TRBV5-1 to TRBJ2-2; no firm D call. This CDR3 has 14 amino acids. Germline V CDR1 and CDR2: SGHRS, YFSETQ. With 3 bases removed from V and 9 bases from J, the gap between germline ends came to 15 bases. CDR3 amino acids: CASSSDVEDRELFF. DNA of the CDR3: TGCGCCAGCAGCTCGGACGTGGAAGACCGGGAGCTGTTTTTT.

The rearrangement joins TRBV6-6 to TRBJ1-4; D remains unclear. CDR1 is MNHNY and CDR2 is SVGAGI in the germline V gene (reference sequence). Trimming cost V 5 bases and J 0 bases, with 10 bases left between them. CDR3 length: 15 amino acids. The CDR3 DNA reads TGTGCCAGCAGTACGGACCATGCAACTAATGAAAAACTGTTTTTT. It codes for CASSTDHATNEKLFF.

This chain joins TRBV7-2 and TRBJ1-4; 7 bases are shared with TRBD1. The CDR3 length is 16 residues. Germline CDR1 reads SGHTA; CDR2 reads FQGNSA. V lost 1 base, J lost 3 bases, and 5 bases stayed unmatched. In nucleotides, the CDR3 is TGTGCCAGCAGCTTAGTAGGGGGCATGTCTAATGAAAAACTGTTTTTT. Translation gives CASSLVGGMSNEKLFF.

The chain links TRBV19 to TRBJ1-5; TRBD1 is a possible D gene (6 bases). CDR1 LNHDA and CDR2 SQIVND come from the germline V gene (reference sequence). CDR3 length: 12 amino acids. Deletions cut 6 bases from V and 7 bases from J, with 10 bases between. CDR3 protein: CASSLQGQPQHF. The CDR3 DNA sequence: TGTGCCAGTAGCCTACAGGGCCAGCCCCAGCATTTT.

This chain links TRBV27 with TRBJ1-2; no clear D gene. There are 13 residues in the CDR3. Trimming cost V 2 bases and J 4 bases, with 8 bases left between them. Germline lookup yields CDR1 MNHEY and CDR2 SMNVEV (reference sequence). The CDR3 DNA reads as TGTGCCAGCAGTTTAGTTGGGTCCTATGGCTACACCTTC. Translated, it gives CASSLVGSYGYTF.

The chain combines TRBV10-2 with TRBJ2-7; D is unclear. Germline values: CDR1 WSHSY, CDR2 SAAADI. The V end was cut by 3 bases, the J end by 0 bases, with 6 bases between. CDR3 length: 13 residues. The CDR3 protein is CASSERPSYEQYF. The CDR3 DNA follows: TGCGCCAGCAGTGAACGGCCCTCCTACGAGCAGTACTTC.

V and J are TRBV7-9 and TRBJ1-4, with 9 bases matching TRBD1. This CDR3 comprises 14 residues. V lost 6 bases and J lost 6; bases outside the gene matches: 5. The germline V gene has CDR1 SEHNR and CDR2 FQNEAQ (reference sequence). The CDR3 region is CASSSGQGHEKLFF. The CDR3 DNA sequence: TGTGCCAGCAGTTCGGGACAGGGACATGAAAAACTGTTTTTT.

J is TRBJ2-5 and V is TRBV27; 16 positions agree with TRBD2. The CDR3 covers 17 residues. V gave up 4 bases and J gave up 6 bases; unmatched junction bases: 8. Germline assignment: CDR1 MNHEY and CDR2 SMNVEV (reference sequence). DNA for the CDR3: TGTGCCAGCAGTTCGGGACTAGCGGGAGGGCTGGTAAAGACCCAGTACTTC. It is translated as CASSSGLAGGLVKTQYF.

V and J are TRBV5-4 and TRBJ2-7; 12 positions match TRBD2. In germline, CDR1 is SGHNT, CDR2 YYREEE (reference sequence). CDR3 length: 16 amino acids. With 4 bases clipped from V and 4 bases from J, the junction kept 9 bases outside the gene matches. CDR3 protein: CASSPGTSGLMYEQYF. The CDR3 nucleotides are TGTGCCAGCAGCCCAGGGACTAGCGGGCTTATGTACGAGCAGTACTTC.

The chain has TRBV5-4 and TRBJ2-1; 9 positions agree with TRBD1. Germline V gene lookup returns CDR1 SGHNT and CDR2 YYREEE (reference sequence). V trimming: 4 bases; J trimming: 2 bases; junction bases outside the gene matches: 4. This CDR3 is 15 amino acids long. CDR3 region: CASSRDRGTYNEQFF. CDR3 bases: TGTGCCAGCAGCCGAGACAGGGGGACCTACAATGAGCAGTTCTTC.

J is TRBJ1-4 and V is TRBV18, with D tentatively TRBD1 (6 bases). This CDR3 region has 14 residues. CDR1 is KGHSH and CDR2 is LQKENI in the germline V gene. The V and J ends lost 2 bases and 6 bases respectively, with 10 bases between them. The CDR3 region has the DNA TGTGCCAGCTCACCAGGGGCAGGGGATGAAAAACTGTTTTTT. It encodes CASSPGAGDEKLFF. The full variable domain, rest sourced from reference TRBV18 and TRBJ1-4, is NAGVMQNPRHLVRRRGQEARLRCSPMKGHSHVYWYRQLPEEGLKFMVYLQKENIIDESGMPKERFSAEFPKEGPSILRIQQVVRGDSAAYFCASSPGAGDEKLFFGSGTQLSVL.

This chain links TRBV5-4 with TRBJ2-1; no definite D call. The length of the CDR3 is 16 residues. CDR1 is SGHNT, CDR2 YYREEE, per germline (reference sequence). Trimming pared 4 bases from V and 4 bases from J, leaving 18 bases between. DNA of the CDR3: TGTGCCAGCAGCCCTACTCCCACGAGTCTTTACAATGAGCAGTTCTTC. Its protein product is CASSPTPTSLYNEQFF.

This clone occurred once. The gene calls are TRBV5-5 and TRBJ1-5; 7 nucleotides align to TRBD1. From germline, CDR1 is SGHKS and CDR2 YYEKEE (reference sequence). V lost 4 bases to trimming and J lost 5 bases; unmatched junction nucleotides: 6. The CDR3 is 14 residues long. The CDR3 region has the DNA TGTGCCAGCAGCATCGACAGGGATGATCAGCCCCAGCATTTT. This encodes CASSIDRDDQPQHF.

The CDR3 DNA follows: TGTGCCAGCACCCTCCAGGGATTGATTGGCACTGAAGCTTTCTTT. Its protein is CASTLQGLIGTEAFF. The chain combines TRBV28 with TRBJ1-1; D perhaps matches TRBD1 (5 bases). Germline V gene data show CDR1 as MDHEN and CDR2 as SYDVKM. Trimming removed 7 bases at V and 4 bases at J, with 19 bases between. The CDR3 runs to 15 residues.

The CDR3 sequence is CASSLGHIQETQYF. CDR3 DNA sequence: TGCGCCAGCAGCCTCGGACATATCCAAGAGACCCAGTACTTC. The chain carries TRBV4-3 and TRBJ2-5; D may be TRBD1 (5 bases). CDR1 is LGHNA and CDR2 is YSLEER in the germline V gene. V was trimmed by 4 bases and J by 1 base, leaving 10 bases between them. This CDR3 is built from 14 residues.

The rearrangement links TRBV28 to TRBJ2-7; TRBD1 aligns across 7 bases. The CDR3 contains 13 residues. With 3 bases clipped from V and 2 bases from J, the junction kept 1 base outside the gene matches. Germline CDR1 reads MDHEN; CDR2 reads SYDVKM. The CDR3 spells CASSLQGAYEQYF. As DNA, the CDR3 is TGTGCCAGCAGTTTGCAGGGGGCCTACGAGCAGTACTTC.

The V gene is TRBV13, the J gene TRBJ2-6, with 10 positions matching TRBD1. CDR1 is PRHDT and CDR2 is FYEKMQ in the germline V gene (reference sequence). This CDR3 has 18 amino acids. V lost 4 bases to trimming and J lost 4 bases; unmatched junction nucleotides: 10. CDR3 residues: CASSSGTGVSGGANVLTF. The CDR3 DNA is TGTGCCAGCAGCTCCGGGACAGGGGTTTCTGGCGGGGCCAACGTCCTGACTTTC.

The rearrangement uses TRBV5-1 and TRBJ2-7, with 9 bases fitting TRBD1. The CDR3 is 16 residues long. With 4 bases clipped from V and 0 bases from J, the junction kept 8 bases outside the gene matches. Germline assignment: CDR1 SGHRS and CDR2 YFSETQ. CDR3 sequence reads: CASSPRTGDPSYEQYF. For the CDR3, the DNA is TGCGCCAGCAGCCCGCGGACAGGGGACCCCTCCTACGAGCAGTACTTC.

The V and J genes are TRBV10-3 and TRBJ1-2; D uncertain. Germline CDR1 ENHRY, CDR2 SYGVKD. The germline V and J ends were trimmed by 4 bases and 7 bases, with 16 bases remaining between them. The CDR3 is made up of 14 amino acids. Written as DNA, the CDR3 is TGTGCCATCAGTGGGGCCGAGAGAAAAGCTGGCTACACCTTC. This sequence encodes CAISGAERKAGYTF.

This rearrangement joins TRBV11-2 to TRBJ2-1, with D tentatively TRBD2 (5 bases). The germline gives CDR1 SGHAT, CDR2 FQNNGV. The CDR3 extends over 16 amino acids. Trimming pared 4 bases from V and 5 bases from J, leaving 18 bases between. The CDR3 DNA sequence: TGTGCCAGCAGCTCCCGGGGTTCTAGGATCGACAATGAGCAGTTCTTC. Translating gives CASSSRGSRIDNEQFF.

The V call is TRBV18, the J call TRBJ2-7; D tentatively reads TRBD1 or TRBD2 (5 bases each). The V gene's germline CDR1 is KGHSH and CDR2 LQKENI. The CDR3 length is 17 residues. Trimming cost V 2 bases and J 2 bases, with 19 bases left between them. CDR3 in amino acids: CASSPSSVRDVAYEQYF. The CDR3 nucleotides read TGTGCCAGCTCACCATCATCAGTGAGGGACGTAGCCTACGAGCAGTACTTC.

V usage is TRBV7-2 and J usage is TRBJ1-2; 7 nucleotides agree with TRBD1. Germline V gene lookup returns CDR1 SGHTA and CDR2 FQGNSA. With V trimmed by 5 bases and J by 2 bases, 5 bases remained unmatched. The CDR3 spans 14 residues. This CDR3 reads CASSPGTVNYGYTF. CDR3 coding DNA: TGTGCCAGCAGCCCCGGGACAGTAAACTATGGCTACACCTTC.

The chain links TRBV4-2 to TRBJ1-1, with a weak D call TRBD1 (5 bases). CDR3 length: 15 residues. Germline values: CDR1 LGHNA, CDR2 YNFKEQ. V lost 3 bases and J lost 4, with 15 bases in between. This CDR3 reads CASSHAGAPTTEAFF. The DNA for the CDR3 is TGTGCCAGCAGCCACGCCGGGGCCCCGACCACTGAAGCTTTCTTT.

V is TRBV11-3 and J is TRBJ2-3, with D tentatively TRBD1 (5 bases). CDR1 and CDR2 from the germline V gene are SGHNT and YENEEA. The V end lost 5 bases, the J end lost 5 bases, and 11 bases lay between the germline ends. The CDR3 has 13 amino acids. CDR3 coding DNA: TGTGCCAGCAGCCGCGTAAGGGGAGATACGCAGTATTTT. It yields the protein CASSRVRGDTQYF.

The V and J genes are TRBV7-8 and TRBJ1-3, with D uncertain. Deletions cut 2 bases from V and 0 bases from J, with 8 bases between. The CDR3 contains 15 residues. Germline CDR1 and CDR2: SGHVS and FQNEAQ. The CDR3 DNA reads TGTGCCAGCAGCTTATCGGGCATCTCTGGAAACACCATATATTTT. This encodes CASSLSGISGNTIYF.

This CDR3 is CASSMGGTSGNTIYF. CDR3 bases: TGTGCCAGCAGTATGGGGGGGACCTCTGGAAACACCATATATTTT. This chain links TRBV6-6 with TRBJ1-3; TRBD1 is a possible D gene (5 bases). There are 15 residues in the CDR3. Trimming pared 5 bases from V and 0 bases from J, leaving 11 bases between. Per germline, CDR1 MNHNY and CDR2 SVGAGI (reference sequence).

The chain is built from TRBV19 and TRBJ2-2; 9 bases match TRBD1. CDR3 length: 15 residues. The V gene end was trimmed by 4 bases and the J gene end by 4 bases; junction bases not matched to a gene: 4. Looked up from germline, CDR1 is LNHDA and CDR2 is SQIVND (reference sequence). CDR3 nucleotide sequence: TGTGCCAGTAGTAGGGGACAGGGTGGCACCGGGGAGCTGTTTTTT. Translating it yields CASSRGQGGTGELFF.

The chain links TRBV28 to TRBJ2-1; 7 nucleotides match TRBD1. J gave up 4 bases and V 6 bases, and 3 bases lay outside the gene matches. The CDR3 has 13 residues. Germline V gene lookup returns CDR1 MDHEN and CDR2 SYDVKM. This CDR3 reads CASRPGQYNEQFF. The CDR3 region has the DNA TGTGCCAGCAGGCCGGGACAGTACAATGAGCAGTTCTTC.